This TCR beta chain was captured by sequencing in a study of T cell responses to AZD1222 COVID-19 vaccine. About the research overall: Investigators merged groups given second doses at roughly 4 or roughly 12 weeks.

Whole-study findings and limits: Spike-specific TCR breadth and depth went up after people got two AZD1222 doses. Baseline seropositivity characterized only six AZD1222 recipients. Repertoire sampling occurred only after the peak T cell response.

Trimming took off 8 bases at V and 2 bases at J, with 17 bases between the two ends. The CDR3 is 15 residues long. Germline CDR1 is LNHDA and CDR2 is SQIVND (reference sequence). Produced via immunoSEQ multiplex PCR; TCRdb's table is partial and in-frame only. The repertoire includes some 100,000 clones, approximately 88% of them detected once, and approximately 15% sits in the top ten. This clone was recorded only once. Its specificity is not known. The chain is built from TRBV19 and TRBJ2-3, with D perhaps TRBD1 (7 bases). The receptor comes from an adult in good health. The sample was peripheral blood, taken on day 0 of AZD1222 vaccination. The CDR3 DNA reads TGTGCCAGTCGTCCAGGGGGGACCATCACAGATACGCAGTATTTT. Translating it yields CASRPGGTITDTQYF.